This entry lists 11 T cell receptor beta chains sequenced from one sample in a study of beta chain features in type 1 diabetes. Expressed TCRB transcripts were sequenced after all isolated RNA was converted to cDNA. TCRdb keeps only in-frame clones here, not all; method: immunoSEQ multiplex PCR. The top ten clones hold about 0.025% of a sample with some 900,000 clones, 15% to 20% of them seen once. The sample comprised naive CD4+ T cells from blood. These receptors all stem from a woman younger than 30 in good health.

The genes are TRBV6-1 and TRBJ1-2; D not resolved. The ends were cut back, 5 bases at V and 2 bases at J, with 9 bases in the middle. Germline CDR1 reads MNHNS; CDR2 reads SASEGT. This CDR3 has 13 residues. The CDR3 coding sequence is TGTGCCAGCAGTAATGCGGTAAACTATGGCTACACCTTC. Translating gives CASSNAVNYGYTF.

The CDR3 reads CASSLTGAQETQYF. CDR3 bases: TGCGCCAGCAGCTTGACGGGAGCCCAAGAGACCCAGTACTTC. The chain has TRBV5-1 and TRBJ2-5, with a tentative D call TRBD2 (6 bases). This CDR3 contains 14 residues. Germline V gene sequence: CDR1 SGHRS, CDR2 YFSETQ. The V end lost 1 base, the J end lost 1 base, and 8 bases lay between the germline ends.

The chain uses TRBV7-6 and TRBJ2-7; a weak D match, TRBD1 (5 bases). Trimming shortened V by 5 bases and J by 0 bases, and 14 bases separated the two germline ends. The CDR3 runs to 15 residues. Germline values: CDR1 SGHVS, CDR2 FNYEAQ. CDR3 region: CASSPRVGISYEQYF. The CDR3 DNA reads TGTGCCAGCAGCCCCAGGGTGGGAATCTCCTACGAGCAGTACTTC.

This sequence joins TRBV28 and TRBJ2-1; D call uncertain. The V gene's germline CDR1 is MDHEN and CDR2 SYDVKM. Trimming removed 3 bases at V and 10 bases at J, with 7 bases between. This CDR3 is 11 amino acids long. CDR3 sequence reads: CASSFYEEQFF. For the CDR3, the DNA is TGTGCCAGCAGTTTCTACGAGGAGCAGTTCTTC.

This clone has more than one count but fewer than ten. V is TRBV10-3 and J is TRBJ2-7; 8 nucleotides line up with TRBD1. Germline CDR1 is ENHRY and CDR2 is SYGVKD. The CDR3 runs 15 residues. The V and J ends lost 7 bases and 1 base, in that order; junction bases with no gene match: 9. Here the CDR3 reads CAITKGQGKSYEQYF. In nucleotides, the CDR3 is TGTGCCATCACAAAAGGACAGGGTAAATCCTACGAGCAGTACTTC.

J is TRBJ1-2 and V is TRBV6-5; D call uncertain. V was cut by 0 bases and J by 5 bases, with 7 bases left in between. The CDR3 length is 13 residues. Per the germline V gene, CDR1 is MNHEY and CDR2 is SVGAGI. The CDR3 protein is CASSYSGPYGYTF. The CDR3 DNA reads TGTGCCAGCAGTTACTCGGGTCCGTATGGCTACACCTTC.

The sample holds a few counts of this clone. CDR3 protein: CASSLTRTGKTQYF. The CDR3 DNA is TGTGCCAGCAGCTTAACTCGGACAGGCAAGACCCAGTACTTC. The chain joins TRBV7-3 to TRBJ2-5, with 7 bases fitting TRBD1. The CDR3 has 14 residues. Losses at the gene ends were 0 bases for V and 6 bases for J; bases not matched to a gene: 4. The V gene's germline CDR1 is SGHTA and CDR2 FQGTGA.

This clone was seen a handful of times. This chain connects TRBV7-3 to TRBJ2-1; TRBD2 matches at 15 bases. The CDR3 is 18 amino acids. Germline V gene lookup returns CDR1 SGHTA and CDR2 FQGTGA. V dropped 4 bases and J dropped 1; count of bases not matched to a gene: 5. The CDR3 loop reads CASSSGTSGRISYNEQFF. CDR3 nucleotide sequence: TGTGCCAGCAGCTCCGGGACTAGCGGGAGGATTTCCTACAATGAGCAGTTCTTC. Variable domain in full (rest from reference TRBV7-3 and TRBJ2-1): GAGVSQTPSNKVTEKGKYVELRCDPISGHTALYWYRQSLGQGPEFLIYFQGTGAADDSGLPNDRFFAVRPEGSVSTLKIQRTERGDSAVYLCASSSGTSGRISYNEQFFGPGTRLTVL.

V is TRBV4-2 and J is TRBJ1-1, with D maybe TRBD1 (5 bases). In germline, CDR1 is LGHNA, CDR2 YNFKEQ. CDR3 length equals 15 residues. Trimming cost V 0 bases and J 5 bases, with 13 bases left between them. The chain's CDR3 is CASSQEARGETEAFF. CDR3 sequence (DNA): TGTGCCAGCAGCCAAGAGGCGAGGGGTGAGACTGAAGCTTTCTTT.

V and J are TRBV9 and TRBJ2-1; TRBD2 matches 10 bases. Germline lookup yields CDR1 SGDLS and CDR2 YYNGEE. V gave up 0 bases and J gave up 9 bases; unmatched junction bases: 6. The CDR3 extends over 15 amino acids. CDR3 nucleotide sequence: TGTGCCAGCAGCGTAGTCTCTAGCGGGAGTGTTGAGCAGTTCTTC. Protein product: CASSVVSSGSVEQFF. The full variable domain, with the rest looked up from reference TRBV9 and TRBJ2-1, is DSGVTQTPKHLITATGQRVTLRCSPRSGDLSVYWYQQSLDQGLQFLIQYYNGEERAKGNILERFSAQQFPDLHSELNLSSLELGDSALYFCASSVVSSGSVEQFFGPGTRLTVL.

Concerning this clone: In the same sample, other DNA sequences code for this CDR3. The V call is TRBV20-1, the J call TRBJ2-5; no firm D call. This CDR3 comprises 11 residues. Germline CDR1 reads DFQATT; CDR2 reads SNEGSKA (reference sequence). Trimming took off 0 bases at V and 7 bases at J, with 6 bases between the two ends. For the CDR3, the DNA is TGCAGTGCTAGAGATCGAGGGACCCAGTACTTC. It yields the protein CSARDRGTQYF.